This TCR beta chain is from a study of blood T cell repertoires in COVID-19. This CDR3 has 15 residues. V shed 3 bases and J 3 bases; nucleotides not matched to a gene: 5. Germline V gene sequence: CDR1 ENHRY, CDR2 SYGVKD. Original data processing: Amplified reference gene primers provided the basis for estimating nucleated cell counts. This table comes from immunoSEQ multiplex PCR, and its TCRdb copy is limited to in-frame clones, with some not included. That table furnishes V, J and clone size, whereas the DNA furnished D and trimming. The table has roughly 150,000 clones, approximately 73% seen once.

This clonotype was sampled from an elderly woman with acute or convalescent COVID-19. The chain has TRBV10-3 and TRBJ2-7, with 10 bases fitting TRBD2. Sequencing was carried out using peripheral blood. CDR3 sequence: CAISDTIAGGYEQYF. CDR3 coding DNA: TGTGCCATCAGTGACACTATAGCGGGGGGCTACGAGCAGTACTTC.